Below, 3 T cell receptor beta chains from the same sample are listed, as sequenced in a study of T-cell reconstitution after alpha-beta-depleted transplantation in children. Preparing the TCRbeta library involved the use of unique molecular identifiers. TCRdb reprocessed the PCR reads with MiXCR, giving one entry per CDR3 protein. The sample lists over 15,000 distinct CDR3 sequences; 5.1% were seen once. The sequencing used PBMCs, collected before TCRalphabeta/CD19-depleted stem cell transplant. Receptor source: a boy aged 5-17 years with acute lymphoblastic leukemia, due to receive a stem cell transplant.

This clonotype was recorded many times. The chain joins TRBV4-2 to TRBJ2-1; D gene unclear. The V gene's germline CDR1 is LGHNA and CDR2 YNFKEQ. The V gene lost 4 bases and the J gene lost 6 bases, with 10 bases spanning the gap. This CDR3 region has 13 residues. CDR3 region: CASSRMVLNEQFF. The CDR3 bases are TGTGCCAGCAGCCGCATGGTCCTCAATGAGCAGTTCTTC.

This clonotype appeared many times. V gene TRBV11-2 combines with J gene TRBJ2-5; D may be TRBD2 (6 bases). The V gene lost 3 bases and the J gene lost 2 bases, with 16 bases spanning the gap. The CDR3 loop spans 16 amino acids. CDR1 SGHAT and CDR2 FQNNGV come from the germline V gene. CDR3 sequence reads: CASSFIGGLSQETQYF. As DNA, the CDR3 is TGTGCCAGCAGCTTTATAGGAGGGCTTTCTCAAGAGACCCAGTACTTC.

This clonotype was observed at least ten times. The chain uses TRBV29-1 and TRBJ2-7, with 10 nucleotides matching TRBD1. Per the germline V gene, CDR1 is SQVTM and CDR2 is ANQGSEA. The CDR3 is made up of 14 amino acids. The V segment lost 6 bases and the J segment 1 base; nucleotides outside the gene matches: 6. This chain's CDR3 is CSVGQGSKSYEQYF. The CDR3 coding sequence is TGCAGCGTGGGACAGGGGTCTAAATCCTACGAGCAGTACTTC.